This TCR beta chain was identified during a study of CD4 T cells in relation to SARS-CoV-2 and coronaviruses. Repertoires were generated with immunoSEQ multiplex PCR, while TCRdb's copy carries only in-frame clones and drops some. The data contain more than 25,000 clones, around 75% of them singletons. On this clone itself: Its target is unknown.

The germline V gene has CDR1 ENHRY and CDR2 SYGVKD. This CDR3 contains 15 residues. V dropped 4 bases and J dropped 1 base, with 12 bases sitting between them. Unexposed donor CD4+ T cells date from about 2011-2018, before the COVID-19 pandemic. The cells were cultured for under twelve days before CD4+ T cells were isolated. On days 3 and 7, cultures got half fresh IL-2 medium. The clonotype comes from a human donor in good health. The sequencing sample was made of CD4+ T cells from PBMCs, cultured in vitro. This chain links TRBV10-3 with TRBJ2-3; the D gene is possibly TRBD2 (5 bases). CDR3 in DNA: TGTGCCATCAGTGTAGGCGGGCCGGGCACAGATACGCAGTATTTT. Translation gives CAISVGGPGTDTQYF.